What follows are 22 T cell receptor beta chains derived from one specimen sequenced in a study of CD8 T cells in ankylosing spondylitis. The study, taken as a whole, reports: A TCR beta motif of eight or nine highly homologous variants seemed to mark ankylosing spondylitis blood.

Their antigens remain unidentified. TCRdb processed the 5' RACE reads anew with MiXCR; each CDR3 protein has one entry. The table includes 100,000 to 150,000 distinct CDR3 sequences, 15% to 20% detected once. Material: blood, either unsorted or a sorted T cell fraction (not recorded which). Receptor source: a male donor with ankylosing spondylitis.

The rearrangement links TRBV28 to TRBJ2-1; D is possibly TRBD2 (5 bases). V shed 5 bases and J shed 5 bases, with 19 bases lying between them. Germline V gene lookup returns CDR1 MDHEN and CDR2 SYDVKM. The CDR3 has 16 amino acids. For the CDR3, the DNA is TGTGCCAGCAGTACCCAAGGGAGCGGAAGCGACAATGAGCAGTTCTTC. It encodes CASSTQGSGSDNEQFF. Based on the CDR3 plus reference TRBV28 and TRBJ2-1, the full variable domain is DVKVTQSSRYLVKRTGEKVFLECVQDMDHENMFWYRQDPGLGLRLIYFSYDVKMKEKGDIPEGYSVSREKKERFSLILESASTNQTSMYLCASSTQGSGSDNEQFFGPGTRLTVL.

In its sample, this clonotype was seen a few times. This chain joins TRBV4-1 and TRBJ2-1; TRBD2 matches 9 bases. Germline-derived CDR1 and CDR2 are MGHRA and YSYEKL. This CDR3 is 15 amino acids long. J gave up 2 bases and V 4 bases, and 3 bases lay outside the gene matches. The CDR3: CASSRGLATYNEQFF. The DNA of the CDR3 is TGCGCCAGCAGCCGAGGACTAGCGACCTACAATGAGCAGTTCTTC.

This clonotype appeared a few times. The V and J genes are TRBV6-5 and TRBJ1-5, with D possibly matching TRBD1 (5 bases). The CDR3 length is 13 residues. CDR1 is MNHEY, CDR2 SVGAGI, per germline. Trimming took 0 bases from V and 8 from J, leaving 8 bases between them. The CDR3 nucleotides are TGTGCCAGCAGTTACTCTGGCAGGGAGCCCCAGCATTTT. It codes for CASSYSGREPQHF.

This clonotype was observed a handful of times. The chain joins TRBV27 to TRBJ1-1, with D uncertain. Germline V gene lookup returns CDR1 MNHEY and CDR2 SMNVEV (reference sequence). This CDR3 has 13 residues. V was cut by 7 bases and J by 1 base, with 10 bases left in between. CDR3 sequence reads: CASTNLGNTEAFF. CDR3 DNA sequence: TGTGCCAGCACTAACTTGGGGAACACTGAAGCTTTCTTT.

The CDR3 DNA sequence: TGTGCCAGCAGCTTCGGTGAGGGAGGCTATGGCTACACCTTC. Protein: CASSFGEGGYGYTF. This chain joins TRBV7-9 and TRBJ1-2; D ambiguous. Germline loops: CDR1 SEHNR, CDR2 FQNEAQ (reference sequence). This CDR3 is built from 14 residues. The V end lost 3 bases, the J end lost 4 bases, and 12 bases lay between the germline ends. Complete variable domain (other parts from reference TRBV7-9 and TRBJ1-2): DTGVSQNPRHKITKRGQNVTFRCDPISEHNRLYWYRQTLGQGPEFLTYFQNEAQLEKSRLLSDRFSAERPKGSFSTLEIQRTEQGDSAMYLCASSFGEGGYGYTFGSGTRLTVV.

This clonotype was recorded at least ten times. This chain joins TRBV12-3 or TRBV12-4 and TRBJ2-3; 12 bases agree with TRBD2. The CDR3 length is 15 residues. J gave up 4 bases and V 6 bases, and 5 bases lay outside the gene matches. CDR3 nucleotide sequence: TGTGCCAGCAGCGGACTAGCGGGAAGGGCAGATACGCAGTATTTT. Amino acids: CASSGLAGRADTQYF.

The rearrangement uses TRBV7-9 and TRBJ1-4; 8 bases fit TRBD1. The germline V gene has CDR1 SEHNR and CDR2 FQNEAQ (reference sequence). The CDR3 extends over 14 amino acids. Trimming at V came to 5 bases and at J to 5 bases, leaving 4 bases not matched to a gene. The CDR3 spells CASSPRDRNEKLFF. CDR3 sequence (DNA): TGTGCCAGCAGCCCCCGGGACAGGAATGAAAAACTGTTTTTT. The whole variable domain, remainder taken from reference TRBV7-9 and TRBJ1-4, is DTGVSQNPRHKITKRGQNVTFRCDPISEHNRLYWYRQTLGQGPEFLTYFQNEAQLEKSRLLSDRFSAERPKGSFSTLEIQRTEQGDSAMYLCASSPRDRNEKLFFGSGTQLSVL.

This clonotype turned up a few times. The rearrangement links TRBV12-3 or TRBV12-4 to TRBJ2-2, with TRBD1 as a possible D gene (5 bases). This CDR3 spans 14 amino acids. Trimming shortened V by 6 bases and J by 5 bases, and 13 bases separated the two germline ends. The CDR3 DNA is TGTGCCAGCAGAGAGAGCAGGGCGACCGGGGAGCTGTTTTTT. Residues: CASRESRATGELFF.

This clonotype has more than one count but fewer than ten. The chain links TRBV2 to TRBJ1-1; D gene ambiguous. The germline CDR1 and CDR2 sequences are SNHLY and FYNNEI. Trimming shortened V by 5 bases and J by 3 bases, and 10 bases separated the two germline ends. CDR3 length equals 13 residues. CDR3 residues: CASSKRIDTEAFF. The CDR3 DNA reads TGTGCCAGCAGTAAACGGATCGACACTGAAGCTTTCTTT.

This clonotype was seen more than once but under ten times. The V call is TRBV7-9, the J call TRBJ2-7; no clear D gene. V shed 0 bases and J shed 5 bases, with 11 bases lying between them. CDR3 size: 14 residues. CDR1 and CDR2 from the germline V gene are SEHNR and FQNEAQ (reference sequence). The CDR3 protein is CASSLAMGPDEQYF. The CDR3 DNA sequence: TGTGCCAGCAGCTTAGCGATGGGTCCCGACGAGCAGTACTTC.

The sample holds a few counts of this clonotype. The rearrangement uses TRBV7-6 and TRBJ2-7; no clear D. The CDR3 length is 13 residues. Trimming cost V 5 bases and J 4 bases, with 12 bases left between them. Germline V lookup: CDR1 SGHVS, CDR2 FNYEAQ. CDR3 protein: CASSALTAYEQYF. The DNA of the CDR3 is TGTGCCAGCAGCGCCCTCACAGCATACGAGCAGTACTTC.

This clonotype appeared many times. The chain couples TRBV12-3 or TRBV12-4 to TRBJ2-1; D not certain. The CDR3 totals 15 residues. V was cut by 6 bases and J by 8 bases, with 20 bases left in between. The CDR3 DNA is TGTGCCAGCAGCCTAGTTCCCCCCCCTCGCGATGAGCAGTTCTTC. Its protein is CASSLVPPPRDEQFF.

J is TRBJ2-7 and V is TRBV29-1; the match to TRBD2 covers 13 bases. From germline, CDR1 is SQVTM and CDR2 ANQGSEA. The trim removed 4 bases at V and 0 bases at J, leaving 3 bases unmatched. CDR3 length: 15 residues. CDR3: CSVGGLAGASYEQYF. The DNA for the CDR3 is TGCAGCGTTGGCGGACTAGCGGGAGCCTCCTACGAGCAGTACTTC.

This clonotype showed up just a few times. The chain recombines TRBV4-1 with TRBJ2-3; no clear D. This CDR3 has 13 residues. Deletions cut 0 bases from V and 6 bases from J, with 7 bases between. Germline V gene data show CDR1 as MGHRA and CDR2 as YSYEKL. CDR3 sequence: CASSQDSPDTQYF. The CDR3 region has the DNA TGCGCCAGCAGCCAAGATTCCCCTGATACGCAGTATTTT.

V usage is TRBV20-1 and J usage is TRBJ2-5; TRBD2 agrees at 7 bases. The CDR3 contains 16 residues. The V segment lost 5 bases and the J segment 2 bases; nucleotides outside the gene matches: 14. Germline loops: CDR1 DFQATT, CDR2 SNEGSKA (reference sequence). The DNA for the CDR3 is TGCAGTGCTCGGACCGTGGGAGGGCCGAGGCAAGAGACCCAGTACTTC. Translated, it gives CSARTVGGPRQETQYF.

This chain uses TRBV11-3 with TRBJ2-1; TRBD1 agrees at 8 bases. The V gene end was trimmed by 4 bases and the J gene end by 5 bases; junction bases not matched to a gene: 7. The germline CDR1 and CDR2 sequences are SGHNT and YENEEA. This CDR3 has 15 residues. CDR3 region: CASSSTGTGNNEQFF. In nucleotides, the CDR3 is TGTGCCAGCAGCTCGACCGGGACAGGAAACAATGAGCAGTTCTTC.

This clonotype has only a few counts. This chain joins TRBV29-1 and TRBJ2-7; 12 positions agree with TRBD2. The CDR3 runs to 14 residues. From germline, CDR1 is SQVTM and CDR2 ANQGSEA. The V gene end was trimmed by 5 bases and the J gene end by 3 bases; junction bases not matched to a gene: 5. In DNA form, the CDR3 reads TGCAGCGTTCAGCTAGCGGGAGGGGGCTACGAGCAGTACTTC. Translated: CSVQLAGGGYEQYF.

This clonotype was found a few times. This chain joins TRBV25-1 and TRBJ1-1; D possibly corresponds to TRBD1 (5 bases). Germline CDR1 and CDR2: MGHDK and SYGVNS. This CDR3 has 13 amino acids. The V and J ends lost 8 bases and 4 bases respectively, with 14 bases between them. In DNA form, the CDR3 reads TGTGCCAGCGGGGAAGGGGCTGGCACTGAAGCTTTCTTT. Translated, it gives CASGEGAGTEAFF. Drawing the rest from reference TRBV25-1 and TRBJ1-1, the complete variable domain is EADIYQTPRYLVIGTGKKITLECSQTMGHDKMYWYQQDPGMELHLIHYSYGVNSTEKGDLSSESTVSRIRTEHFPLTLESARPSHTSQYLCASGEGAGTEAFFGQGTRLTVV.

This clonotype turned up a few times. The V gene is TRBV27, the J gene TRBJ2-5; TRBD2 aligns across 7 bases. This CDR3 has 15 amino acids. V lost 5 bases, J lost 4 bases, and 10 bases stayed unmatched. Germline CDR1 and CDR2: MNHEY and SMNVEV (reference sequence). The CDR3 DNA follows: TGTGCCAGCAGTCCAAATAGGGAGGGAGGAGAGACCCAGTACTTC. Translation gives CASSPNREGGETQYF.

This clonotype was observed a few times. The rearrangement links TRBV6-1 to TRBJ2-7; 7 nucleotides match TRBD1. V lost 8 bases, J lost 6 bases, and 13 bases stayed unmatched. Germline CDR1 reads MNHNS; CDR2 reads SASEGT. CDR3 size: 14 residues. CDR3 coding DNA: TGTGCCAGCGGACAGGAGAAAAGAGGGGCCGAGCAGTACTTC. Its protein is CASGQEKRGAEQYF.

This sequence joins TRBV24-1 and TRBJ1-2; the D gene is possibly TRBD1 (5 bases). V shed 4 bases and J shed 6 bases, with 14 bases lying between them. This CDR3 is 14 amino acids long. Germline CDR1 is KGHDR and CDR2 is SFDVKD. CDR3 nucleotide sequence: TGTGCCACCAGTGACCCCGACAGAGGGAATGGCTACACCTTC. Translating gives CATSDPDRGNGYTF.

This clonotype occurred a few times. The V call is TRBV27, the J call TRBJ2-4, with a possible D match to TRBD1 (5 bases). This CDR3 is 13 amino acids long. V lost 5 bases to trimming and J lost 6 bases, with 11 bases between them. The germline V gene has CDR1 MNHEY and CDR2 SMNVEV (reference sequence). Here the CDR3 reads CASSPWTRNIQYF. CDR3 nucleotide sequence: TGTGCCAGCAGTCCGTGGACAAGAAACATTCAGTACTTC.